Below are 29 T cell receptor beta chains sequenced from a single sample in a study of vaccination and CD4 T cells after COVID-19. Stated treatment: roughly nine-day PBMC culture with coronavirus spike peptide pools or control peptides (ViraFEST assay). From the unexposed donor, CD4+ T cells were collected ahead of the COVID-19 pandemic (2011-2018). These receptors have no known antigen. Cultured CD4+ T cells had their DNA profiled by the Oncomine TCR Beta short-read assay. One entry per CDR3 protein results from TCRdb running MiXCR on the PCR reads. The sample includes 9,500 to 10,000 distinct CDR3 sequences, 34% of them seen just once. Sequencing input: CD4+ T cells from blood, cultured in vitro. These receptors were taken from a human donor in good health.

This clonotype was observed a few times. J is TRBJ1-1 and V is TRBV7-3, with D possibly matching TRBD1 (5 bases). The germline gives CDR1 SGHTA, CDR2 FQGTGA. The CDR3 loop spans 12 amino acids. Trimming took off 8 bases at V and 1 base at J, with 8 bases between the two ends. CDR3 DNA sequence: TGTGCCAGCGGTGACAGGAACACTGAAGCTTTCTTT. This sequence encodes CASGDRNTEAFF.

This clonotype was observed a few times. The chain couples TRBV12-3 or TRBV12-4 to TRBJ1-2; 7 bases are a match to TRBD1. The CDR3 has 13 amino acids. Trimming cost V 5 bases and J 0 bases; bases outside gene matches: 0. CDR3 protein: CASSDRANYGYTF. The CDR3 coding sequence is TGTGCCAGCAGTGACAGGGCTAACTATGGCTACACCTTC.

This clonotype has a single count. The chain joins TRBV28 to TRBJ1-3; D not resolved. The germline V gene has CDR1 MDHEN and CDR2 SYDVKM. The CDR3 contains 15 residues. V lost 4 bases, J lost 3 bases, and 13 bases lay in between. CDR3 amino acids: CASSSSRDGGNTIYF. CDR3 nucleotides: TGTGCCAGCAGTTCATCTCGGGATGGTGGAAACACCATATATTTT.

This chain uses TRBV30 with TRBJ1-1, with D possibly being TRBD1 (5 bases). This CDR3 has 14 residues. The germline CDR1 and CDR2 sequences are GTSNPN and SVGIG (reference sequence). The ends were cut back, 0 bases at V and 3 bases at J, with 11 bases in the middle. CDR3 nucleotide sequence: TGTGCCTGGAGTGTTCTAGGGGATGACACTGAAGCTTTCTTT. It encodes CAWSVLGDDTEAFF.

This chain links TRBV20-1 with TRBJ2-2; 7 positions agree with TRBD2. Looked up from germline, CDR1 is DFQATT and CDR2 is SNEGSKA (reference sequence). This CDR3 has 16 residues. Unmatched junction bases numbered 5, after V lost 0 bases and J lost 1 base. The CDR3 DNA is TGCAGTGCTAGAGATCTCCGCGGGGGGAACACCGGGGAGCTGTTTTTT. It encodes CSARDLRGGNTGELFF.

By sample share, this clonotype is medium-sized. The rearrangement joins TRBV15 to TRBJ1-2; unclear D gene. The length of the CDR3 is 14 residues. CDR1 and CDR2 from the germline V gene are LNHNV and YYDKDF (reference sequence). Trimming removed 1 base at V and 0 bases at J, with 6 bases between. CDR3 sequence: CATSRGEANYGYTF. The CDR3 bases are TGTGCCACCAGCAGAGGAGAAGCTAACTATGGCTACACCTTC.

The chain has TRBV5-1 and TRBJ2-5; 7 bases agree with TRBD1. V shed 4 bases, J shed 1 base, and the junction held 4 bases outside the gene matches. Germline loops: CDR1 SGHRS, CDR2 YFSETQ. The CDR3 loop spans 14 amino acids. This CDR3 reads CASSPGTAQETQYF. The CDR3 DNA sequence: TGCGCCAGCAGCCCGGGGACAGCCCAAGAGACCCAGTACTTC.

The chain links TRBV12-5 to TRBJ2-5; unclear D gene. V lost 2 bases and J lost 5, with 6 bases in between. The CDR3 runs to 12 residues. Germline values: CDR1 LGHNT, CDR2 FRNRAP. The CDR3 reads CASGLYAETQYF. The CDR3, as DNA: TGTGCTAGTGGTTTGTATGCGGAGACCCAGTACTTC.

This clonotype has just a few counts. This chain links TRBV7-9 with TRBJ2-7, with 8 bases identical to TRBD1. CDR1 and CDR2 from the germline V gene are SEHNR and FQNEAQ (reference sequence). There are 14 residues in the CDR3. The J segment lost 5 bases and the V segment lost 1 base, leaving 4 bases of the junction unmatched. The CDR3 DNA follows: TGTGCCAGCAGCTTAGTGACAGGGGTCGACGAGCAGTACTTC. Translating gives CASSLVTGVDEQYF.

This clonotype was recorded a few times. The chain has TRBV19 and TRBJ1-6, with 9 positions matching TRBD1. The germline gives CDR1 LNHDA, CDR2 SQIVND (reference sequence). This CDR3 comprises 15 residues. The V and J ends lost 5 bases and 10 bases, in that order; junction bases with no gene match: 9. The CDR3 DNA reads as TGTGCCAGTAGTCCAAGGGACAGGGCCAGATCACCCCTCCACTTT. Protein product: CASSPRDRARSPLHF.

The rearrangement uses TRBV25-1 and TRBJ2-6; D unclear. This CDR3 spans 16 amino acids. V was clipped by 9 bases and J by 3 bases, with 18 bases between them. From germline, CDR1 is MGHDK and CDR2 SYGVNS. CDR3 nucleotides: TGTGCCAGGCCGGGTACCCTAGTCGGTGGGGCCAACGTCCTGACTTTC. Protein sequence: CARPGTLVGGANVLTF. Full variable domain (rest looked up from reference TRBV25-1 and TRBJ2-6): EADIYQTPRYLVIGTGKKITLECSQTMGHDKMYWYQQDPGMELHLIHYSYGVNSTEKGDLSSESTVSRIRTEHFPLTLESARPSHTSQYLCARPGTLVGGANVLTFGAGSRLTVL.

Remarks on this clonotype: Since no conserved phenylalanine or tryptophan closes the CDR3, a read error is the likely cause. DNA for the CDR3: TGCAGTGCTAGCGGGGGGGCGGTGGAGACCCAGTACTTA. It specifies CSASGGAVETQYL. The chain carries TRBV20-1 and TRBJ2-5, with 8 bases that match TRBD2. There are 13 residues in the CDR3. Germline CDR1 DFQATT, CDR2 SNEGSKA (reference sequence). J lost 5 bases, V lost 3 bases, and 5 bases had no gene match.

V and J are TRBV7-9 and TRBJ2-3, with no clear D. The CDR3 covers 12 residues. V shed 5 bases and J shed 0 bases, with 3 bases lying between them. Germline CDR1 is SEHNR and CDR2 is FQNEAQ (reference sequence). Written as DNA, the CDR3 is TGTGCCAGCAGCCCTAGCACAGATACGCAGTATTTT. Its protein is CASSPSTDTQYF.

This clonotype has only a few counts. The chain uses TRBV30 and TRBJ1-1, with D possibly TRBD1 on 6 matching bases. Germline CDR1 GTSNPN, CDR2 SVGIG (reference sequence). Trimming stripped 3 bases from V and 0 bases from J, with 17 bases between. The CDR3 contains 16 residues. The CDR3, as DNA: TGTGCCTGGAGCACAGGGTCCTTAGTAGTGAACACTGAAGCTTTCTTT. This codes for CAWSTGSLVVNTEAFF. The full variable domain, rest sourced from reference TRBV30 and TRBJ1-1, is SQTIHQWPATLVQPVGSPLSLECTVEGTSNPNLYWYRQAAGRGLQLLFYSVGIGQISSEVPQNLSASRPQDRQFILSSKKLLLSDSGFYLCAWSTGSLVVNTEAFFGQGTRLTVV.

The V and J genes are TRBV12-3 or TRBV12-4 and TRBJ2-5, with TRBD2 identical over 8 bases. This CDR3 spans 13 amino acids. The junction had 4 bases not matched to a gene; V was cut back by 3 bases and J by 7 bases. The CDR3 sequence is CASSFGLAGTQYF. CDR3 in DNA: TGTGCCAGCAGTTTCGGACTAGCTGGGACCCAGTACTTC.

The chain couples TRBV11-2 to TRBJ2-3; 8 bases line up with TRBD2. J lost 1 base, V lost 5 bases, and 8 bases had no gene match. The CDR3 covers 16 residues. Germline V CDR1 and CDR2: SGHAT, FQNNGV. The chain's CDR3 is CASSLSGAGGTDTQYF. In DNA, the CDR3 is TGTGCCAGCAGCCTAAGCGGAGCGGGGGGCACAGATACGCAGTATTTT.

V is TRBV29-1 and J is TRBJ2-3; D not certain. Per germline, CDR1 SQVTM and CDR2 ANQGSEA. CDR3 length: 17 residues. The V gene lost 0 bases and the J gene lost 0 bases, with 16 bases spanning the gap. CDR3 residues: CSVEDQVLVASTDTQYF. The CDR3 DNA follows: TGCAGCGTTGAAGATCAGGTTTTGGTGGCAAGCACAGATACGCAGTATTTT.

V and J are TRBV20-1 and TRBJ1-1; a weak D match, TRBD1 (5 bases). V lost 1 base and J 6 bases, leaving 15 bases between the germline ends. The length of the CDR3 is 14 residues. Germline V gene data show CDR1 as DFQATT and CDR2 as SNEGSKA (reference sequence). Written as DNA, the CDR3 is TGCAGTGCTAGAGCCAGGGCCAGCAAGGCTGAAGCTTTCTTT. Encoded protein: CSARARASKAEAFF.

This clonotype was seen just once. The rearrangement links TRBV5-1 to TRBJ1-2, with unresolved D. V was shortened by 2 bases and J by 2 bases, with 4 bases between the two germline ends. Germline assignment: CDR1 SGHRS and CDR2 YFSETQ. The CDR3 length is 12 residues. The CDR3 nucleotides read TGCGCCAGCAGCTTAGGAAACTATGGCTACACCTTC. It translates to CASSLGNYGYTF.

The rearrangement joins TRBV27 to TRBJ2-7, with no clear D. Trimming took 4 bases from V and 2 from J, leaving 6 bases between them. CDR1 and CDR2 (germline): MNHEY, SMNVEV (reference sequence). The CDR3 has 12 amino acids. CDR3 sequence: CASSSYPYEQYF. The CDR3 bases are TGTGCCAGCAGTTCATATCCCTACGAGCAGTACTTC.

V and J are TRBV7-2 and TRBJ2-1, with D perhaps TRBD2 (6 bases). The CDR3 contains 15 residues. In germline, CDR1 is SGHTA, CDR2 FQGNSA. The germline V and J ends were trimmed by 3 bases and 0 bases, with 9 bases remaining between them. Here the CDR3 DNA reads TGTGCCAGCAGCTTGGAGGGAAGCTCCTACAATGAGCAGTTCTTC. Protein: CASSLEGSSYNEQFF.

There are a few counts of this clonotype. The rearrangement links TRBV6-1 to TRBJ1-6, with 8 bases lining up with TRBD1. With V trimmed by 7 bases and J by 6 bases, 11 bases remained unmatched. The CDR3 sequence is 16 residues long. The germline gives CDR1 MNHNS, CDR2 SASEGT. The CDR3 sequence is CASIISRDRRNSPLHF. Here the CDR3 DNA reads TGTGCCAGCATTATAAGCCGGGACAGGCGTAATTCACCCCTCCACTTT.

CDR3 sequence reads: CASSLGAGLATEAFF. The CDR3 DNA reads TGTGCCAGCAGCCTAGGGGCAGGGTTGGCCACTGAAGCTTTCTTT. The J gene is TRBJ1-1, the V gene TRBV5-6; a weak D match, TRBD1 (5 bases). Germline CDR1 reads SGHDT; CDR2 reads YYEEEE. This CDR3 is built from 15 residues. The ends were cut back, 4 bases at V and 4 bases at J, with 17 bases in the middle.

This clonotype showed up just a few times. The chain combines TRBV7-6 with TRBJ1-1, with TRBD1 as a possible D gene (5 bases). Between the trimmed V and J ends, which lost 4 bases and 6 bases, there was a span of 6 bases. Germline values: CDR1 SGHVS, CDR2 FNYEAQ. This CDR3 is built from 11 residues. The chain's CDR3 is CASSSGPEAFF. CDR3 nucleotide sequence: TGTGCCAGCAGCTCAGGGCCTGAAGCTTTCTTT.

This clonotype was observed a few times. Compared with germline, one end of the junction differs, possibly owing to a read error. V usage is TRBV7-6 and J usage is TRBJ2-3, with no clear D. The germline gives CDR1 SGHVS, CDR2 FNYEAQ. This CDR3 is 14 amino acids long. For the CDR3, the DNA is TGTGCTAGCAGCCCCGGACCGAGCACAGATACGCAGTATTTT. Its protein is CASSPGPSTDTQYF.

The chain is built from TRBV30 and TRBJ1-6, with unresolved D. CDR1 is GTSNPN and CDR2 is SVGIG in the germline V gene (reference sequence). V lost 5 bases and J 10 bases, leaving 9 bases between the germline ends. The CDR3 is 11 residues long. The CDR3 DNA reads TGTGCCTGGGGACGAGGGTCACCCCTCCACTTT. Translating gives CAWGRGSPLHF.

J is TRBJ1-1 and V is TRBV5-1; 7 bases line up with TRBD1. The germline V gene has CDR1 SGHRS and CDR2 YFSETQ. The junction had 5 bases not matched to a gene; V was cut back by 6 bases and J by 0 bases. The CDR3 spans 14 residues. CDR3 sequence: CASKEGAMNTEAFF. CDR3 DNA sequence: TGCGCCAGCAAGGAGGGGGCCATGAACACTGAAGCTTTCTTT.

In its sample, this clonotype ranks as medium-sized. The chain joins TRBV2 to TRBJ1-5, with D unresolved. The CDR3 loop spans 16 amino acids. V gave up 4 bases and J gave up 0 bases, with 13 bases separating them. CDR1 SNHLY and CDR2 FYNNEI come from the germline V gene. In DNA form, the CDR3 reads TGTGCCAGCAGTGGCCCAAGGGCCCTTAGCAATCAGCCCCAGCATTTT. Translated: CASSGPRALSNQPQHF.

J is TRBJ2-3 and V is TRBV12-3 or TRBV12-4, with TRBD2 matching 14 bases. The junction had 8 bases not matched to a gene; V was cut back by 5 bases and J by 4 bases. CDR3 length: 17 residues. CDR3 loop: CASSTATSGGDPDTQYF. As DNA, the CDR3 is TGTGCCAGCAGTACAGCGACTAGCGGGGGGGACCCAGATACGCAGTATTTT.